These T cell receptor beta chains were read from a single sample in a study of identifying expanded T cells in peripheral blood. Measured with immunoSEQ multiplex PCR; TCRdb has only the in-frame clones, and not every one. This table has about 76,000 clones, about four fifths appearing once. The sample taken for sequencing was blood. Receptors were obtained from a person between 18 and 69 years old in good health. Both conserved end residues are part of each CDR3. The D gene is left open where the match is weak. The size of a clone is reported for some rows only, either as once, few or many, or as a class for expanded clones.

J,size,V,D,DNA,CDR3
TRBJ2-1,once,TRBV5-4,TRBD2,TGTGCCAGCAGCCCGGGACTAGCGGGGCTAAATGAGCAGTTCTTC,CASSPGLAGLNEQFF
TRBJ2-7,NA,TRBV25-1,TRBD1,TGTGCCAGCAGTGATCTCGGACAGGGTTCATCGGACGAGCAGTACTTC,CASSDLGQGSSDEQYF
TRBJ2-7,NA,TRBV6-6,NA,TGTGCCAGCAACCAACCGACCGCCTCCTACGAGCAGTACTTC,CASNQPTASYEQYF
TRBJ2-1,once,TRBV7-2,TRBD2,TGTGCCAGCAGCTTAGAATGGACTAGCGGTTACAATGAGCAGTTCTTC,CASSLEWTSGYNEQFF
TRBJ2-1,NA,TRBV5-1,NA,TGCGCCAGCAGCTTGGAAGTTAACAATGAGCAGTTCTTC,CASSLEVNNEQFF
TRBJ2-3,once,TRBV29-1,NA,TGCAGCGTTGAAGGGCTAGGGGAATACACAGATACGCAGTATTTT,CSVEGLGEYTDTQYF
TRBJ2-7,NA,TRBV28,NA,TGTGCCAGCAGTTTGGGAAGAAACTACGAGCAGTACTTC,CASSLGRNYEQYF
TRBJ1-2,once,TRBV19,TRBD1,TGTGCCAGTAGTGCGGACAGGGTAGGCTATGGCTACACCTTC,CASSADRVGYGYTF
TRBJ1-4,NA,TRBV6-6,NA,TGTGCCAGCACCCTAAGGGGCGGGGATGAAAAACTGTTTTTT,CASTLRGGDEKLFF
TRBJ2-7,NA,TRBV13,NA,TGTGCCAGCAGTAGTGCTAACTACGAGCAGTACTTC,CASSSANYEQYF
TRBJ1-2,few,TRBV6-6,NA,TGTGCCAGCAGTTTCGACAGCCGGAGTGGCTACACCTTC,CASSFDSRSGYTF
TRBJ2-3,NA,TRBV5-1,TRBD2,TGCGCCAGCAGCTTGGAGGCGGGAGCCGGAGATACGCAGTATTTT,CASSLEAGAGDTQYF
TRBJ1-1,few,TRBV29-1,TRBD1,TGCAGCGTTGAAGAGCCGGCAGGGGGGAAGGCTTTCTTT,CSVEEPAGGKAFF
TRBJ2-7,NA,TRBV18,NA,TGTGCCAGCTCACCACCATCACAGGGGGGGCTCGAGCAGTACTTC,CASSPPSQGGLEQYF
TRBJ2-7,few,TRBV7-9,NA,TGTGCCAGCAGCTCCGGACTCAAGAACTACGAGCAGTACTTC,CASSSGLKNYEQYF
TRBJ1-3,NA,TRBV4-2,TRBD1,TGTGCCAGCAGCCAAAACTCCGGGACAGGAGATGGAAACACCATATATTTT,CASSQNSGTGDGNTIYF